These T cell receptor beta chains were read from a single sample in a study of T cells after yellow fever vaccination. TCRdb ran MiXCR on the 5' RACE reads and lists one entry per CDR3 protein. The sample records 300,000 or so distinct CDR3 sequences, roughly 4% being singletons. Sequenced here: PBMCs, sampled 5 days after the yellow fever booster vaccination. Receptor source: a man aged 18 to 35 who received the YFV17D yellow fever vaccine. CDR3s include the opening cysteine and the closing phenylalanine or tryptophan. D genes are given only for firm matches. Size tells how often a clone was seen (once, few, many) or the class of an expanded clone, and some rows leave it out.

TRBJ1-2,TRBV11-2,TRBD1,.,14,TGTGCCAGCAGCTTAGCACAGGGGAGGGATGGCTACACCTTC,CASSLAQGRDGYTF
TRBJ2-5,TRBV4-1,.,many,15,TGCGCCAGCAGCCAAGATGGCCTAGCCGGAGAGACCCAGTACTTC,CASSQDGLAGETQYF
TRBJ1-6,TRBV12-3/TRBV12-4,.,.,16,TGTGCCAGCAGTTTCAGGACAAACCCCTATAATTCACCCCTCCACTTT,CASSFRTNPYNSPLHF
TRBJ2-2,TRBV7-2,.,few,12,TGTGCCAGCAGCTTAGCTATGGGGGAGCTGTTTTTT,CASSLAMGELFF
TRBJ2-1,TRBV29-1,.,many,14,TGCAGCGTTGAGGGCAGGGAATCCTACAATGAGCAGTTCTTC,CSVEGRESYNEQFF
TRBJ2-7,TRBV12-3/TRBV12-4,.,many,14,TGTGCCAGCAGTTTTGGGGGTGCCGGCTACGAGCAGTACTTC,CASSFGGAGYEQYF
TRBJ1-5,TRBV7-2,.,few,15,TGTGCCAGCAGCTTAGGCTCATGGGGGTATCAGCCCCAGCATTTT,CASSLGSWGYQPQHF
TRBJ1-6,TRBV10-2,TRBD1,many,14,TGCGCCAGCAGCCGACAGGGAATTAATTCACCCCTCCACTTT,CASSRQGINSPLHF
TRBJ1-1,TRBV7-6,.,.,13,TGTGCCAGCAGCCAGCGCACAGGATTCGAAGCTTTCTTT,CASSQRTGFEAFF
TRBJ2-7,TRBV7-9,TRBD1,many,13,TGTGCCAGCAGCTTAGGGACAGGGAGGAAGCAGTACTTC,CASSLGTGRKQYF
TRBJ2-1,TRBV7-6,TRBD2,few,16,TGTGCCAGCAGCCCCATGAGGCTAGCGGGGTGGAATGAGCAGTTCTTC,CASSPMRLAGWNEQFF
TRBJ2-5,TRBV7-6,.,few,16,TGTGCCAGCAACGACCCCGTCGGGGGGCGTCCAGAGACCCAGTACTTC,CASNDPVGGRPETQYF
TRBJ2-1,TRBV6-2/TRBV6-3,TRBD2,few,15,TGTGCCAGCAGGATCCCGGGGGGGCCTAGGAATGAGCAGTTCTTC,CASRIPGGPRNEQFF
TRBJ2-4,TRBV7-9,.,many,18,TGTGCCAGCAGCTTAGAAGTGGGTGGGGCCTTAGCCAAAAACATTCAGTACTTC,CASSLEVGGALAKNIQYF
TRBJ2-4,TRBV5-5,TRBD1,.,18,TGTGCCAGCAGCTTGGTTATTGGCACAGGGGAAGAGAGAAACATTCAGTACTTC,CASSLVIGTGEERNIQYF
TRBJ1-2,TRBV7-6,TRBD1,few,17,TGTGCCAGCAGCTTAGTCGCTGCCGGGACAGGGAACTATGGCTACACCTTC,CASSLVAAGTGNYGYTF
TRBJ2-3,TRBV10-3,.,.,12,TGTGCCATCCTCGGAAGCACAGATACGCAGTATTTT,CAILGSTDTQYF
TRBJ1-1,TRBV4-1,.,many,16,TGCGCCAGCAGCCAAGACCCCGGACAGCTGGGCACTGAAGCTTTCTTT,CASSQDPGQLGTEAFF
TRBJ1-4,TRBV21-1,.,few,16,TGTGCCAGCAGCAAATGTCCCTTGGGGCAGGGTGAAAAACTGTTTTTT,CASSKCPLGQGEKLFF
TRBJ1-2,TRBV11-2,.,.,15,TGTGCCAGCAGCCCCTCGGAGGGGCTTAGCTATGGCTACACCTTC,CASSPSEGLSYGYTF
TRBJ2-3,TRBV6-1,TRBD2,many,14,TGTGCCAGCAGTGAAGGACTAGCGACAGATACGCAGTATTTT,CASSEGLATDTQYF
TRBJ2-1,TRBV5-1,.,many,15,TGCGCCAGCAGCCCCCTCGGAACTACCTACAATGAGCAGTTCTTC,CASSPLGTTYNEQFF
TRBJ1-6,TRBV6-5,TRBD1,few,14,TGTGCCAGCAGTTGGGACAGGGGGGGATCACCCCTCCACTTT,CASSWDRGGSPLHF
TRBJ2-1,TRBV20-1,.,few,16,TGCAGTGCTAGAGATCCCCACATGAGCTCCTACAATGAGCAGTTCTTC,CSARDPHMSSYNEQFF
TRBJ2-3,TRBV19,.,.,16,TGTGCCAGTAGTAGTCGGTCAGTGCGTGTCACAGATACGCAGTATTTT,CASSSRSVRVTDTQYF
TRBJ1-2,TRBV18,TRBD1,few,13,TGTGCCAGCTCACCACCGGACAGGGCTGGCTACACCTTC,CASSPPDRAGYTF
TRBJ1-2,TRBV4-3,.,.,17,TGCGCCAGCAGCCAAGATTTGGCAGGGCTGGACGACTATGGCTACACCTTC,CASSQDLAGLDDYGYTF
TRBJ2-7,TRBV2,.,many,12,TGTGCCAGCACCGCAGGGATCCACGAGCAGTACTTC,CASTAGIHEQYF
TRBJ1-2,TRBV12-3/TRBV12-4,.,.,14,TGTGCCAGCAGTTGGACGAGACAGAAACGAGGCTACACCTTC,CASSWTRQKRGYTF
TRBJ2-5,TRBV7-9,.,many,13,TGTGCCAGCAGCTTGCGGGTTCGAGAGACCCAGTACTTC,CASSLRVRETQYF
TRBJ1-2,TRBV12-3/TRBV12-4,.,few,14,TGTGCCAGCAGTTTAGCGAGGGACCTCTATGGCTACACCTTC,CASSLARDLYGYTF
TRBJ2-5,TRBV5-4,.,.,13,TGTGCCAGCAGCTTGATAAACGGGGAGACCCAGTACTTC,CASSLINGETQYF
TRBJ2-3,TRBV20-1,.,few,16,TGCAGTGCTAGAGATAATCCCGAGAGCAGCACAGATACGCAGTATTTT,CSARDNPESSTDTQYF
TRBJ2-1,TRBV12-3/TRBV12-4,TRBD2,few,15,TGTGCCAGCTTCCAAGGGCGTCGGGGGGACGGTGAGCAGTTCTTC,CASFQGRRGDGEQFF
TRBJ1-1,TRBV4-1,.,few,15,TGCGCCAGCAGCCAACCAGAGGGCAGGGGAACTGAAGCTTTCTTT,CASSQPEGRGTEAFF
TRBJ2-3,TRBV4-1,.,many,14,TGCGCCAGCGGAACCTTGCCCCAGGCAGATACGCAGTATTTT,CASGTLPQADTQYF
TRBJ1-6,TRBV30,.,.,16,TGTGCCTGGAGCCTGGGAGGGGCATTCCATAATTCACCCCTCCACTTT,CAWSLGGAFHNSPLHF
TRBJ1-6,TRBV12-3/TRBV12-4,TRBD1,few,16,TGTGCCAGCAGGCCCGGGCAGGGGGCAAGTAATTCACCCCTCCACTTT,CASRPGQGASNSPLHF
TRBJ2-3,TRBV6-2/TRBV6-3,.,few,12,TGTGCCAGCAGCAATGTCAGGGATACGCAGTATTTT,CASSNVRDTQYF
TRBJ2-1,TRBV5-1,.,few,12,TGCGCCAGCAGCGCCGATTACAATGAGCAGTTCTTC,CASSADYNEQFF
TRBJ1-3,TRBV6-6,.,.,16,TGTGCCAGCAGTTACTCGGGGGTAGGCTCTGGAAACACCATATATTTT,CASSYSGVGSGNTIYF
TRBJ1-2,TRBV7-6,.,many,17,TGTGCCAGCAGCCTATCCCCCCCTGCACTGGCAGACTATGGCTACACCTTC,CASSLSPPALADYGYTF
TRBJ2-7,TRBV10-3,.,.,12,TGTGCCTCAAAGAGTACAGGATACGAGCAGTACTTC,CASKSTGYEQYF
TRBJ2-7,TRBV15,.,.,15,TGTGCCACCAGCAGAGACTGGGGTCCTTCCTACGAGCAGTACTTC,CATSRDWGPSYEQYF
TRBJ2-1,TRBV30,.,few,13,TGTGCCTGGAGGGGGGTCAACTACAATGAGCAGTTCTTC,CAWRGVNYNEQFF
TRBJ1-2,TRBV4-2,.,few,13,TGTGCCAGCAGCCAAGCTGGGTGGTCTGGCTACACCTTC,CASSQAGWSGYTF
TRBJ1-1,TRBV7-2,.,few,12,TGTGCCAGCAGCATACAAGGACGGACGGCTTTCTTT,CASSIQGRTAFF
TRBJ2-7,TRBV9,TRBD1,few,18,TGTGCCAGCAGCCCTAGTGGGACAGGGGGAGTTTTGGACTACGAGCAGTACTTC,CASSPSGTGGVLDYEQYF
TRBJ1-2,TRBV20-1,TRBD1,few,14,TGCAGTGTACGCATCCAGGGGGCGAACTATGGCTACACCTTC,CSVRIQGANYGYTF
TRBJ2-5,TRBV15,TRBD1,.,15,TGTGCCACCAGCAGAGATGGCAGGGGGCAAGAGACCCAGTACTTC,CATSRDGRGQETQYF
TRBJ2-3,TRBV7-9,TRBD2,.,18,TGTGCCAGCAGCTCGCCTCTGGCGGGGGGGCCTGAAAGCGATACGCAGTATTTT,CASSSPLAGGPESDTQYF
TRBJ2-3,TRBV28,TRBD2,few,16,TGTGCCAGCAGTCCTTGGACTAGCGGGACCACAGATACGCAGTATTTT,CASSPWTSGTTDTQYF